The 10 T cell receptor beta chains listed next were all sequenced from one sample in a study of blood T cell repertoires in COVID-19. Clones were read by immunoSEQ multiplex PCR, and TCRdb kept only the in-frame ones, dropping some. Here the sample spans around 58,000 clones, around 91% being singletons. Sample: peripheral blood. The receptor source for this set is a man between 60 and 70 years old with active COVID-19.

V is TRBV5-5 and J is TRBJ2-6; D is ambiguous. The V end was cut by 6 bases, the J end by 0 bases, with 7 bases between. The CDR3 extends over 14 amino acids. Looked up from germline, CDR1 is SGHKS and CDR2 is YYEKEE (reference sequence). Written as DNA, the CDR3 is TGTGCCAGCACCCTTTTCTCTGGGGCCAACGTCCTGACTTTC. Encoded protein: CASTLFSGANVLTF.

This chain uses TRBV5-6 with TRBJ1-2, with D perhaps TRBD1 (5 bases). V lost 0 bases to trimming and J lost 3 bases, with 9 bases between them. The CDR3 extends over 14 amino acids. The germline V gene has CDR1 SGHDT and CDR2 YYEEEE. Here the CDR3 DNA reads TGTGCCAGCAGCTTGGCGGGGGAGGACTATGGCTACACCTTC. Its protein product is CASSLAGEDYGYTF.

The chain has TRBV28 and TRBJ1-2; D remains ambiguous. Germline loops: CDR1 MDHEN, CDR2 SYDVKM. CDR3 length: 11 amino acids. V was clipped by 5 bases and J by 3 bases, with 4 bases between them. This CDR3 reads CASSTDYGYTF. CDR3 nucleotides: TGTGCCAGCAGTACAGACTATGGCTACACCTTC.

This chain uses TRBV4-2 with TRBJ2-7; 9 bases agree with TRBD1. The germline V gene encodes CDR1 LGHNA and CDR2 YNFKEQ. The CDR3 runs to 16 residues. Losses at the gene ends were 5 bases for V and 5 bases for J; bases not matched to a gene: 13. The CDR3 loop is CASSYFLSGQGNEQYF. The CDR3 DNA follows: TGTGCCAGCAGCTACTTCCTTTCGGGACAGGGTAACGAGCAGTACTTC.

The chain couples TRBV11-2 to TRBJ2-3, with no clear D. The ends were cut back, 1 base at V and 4 bases at J, with 3 bases in the middle. The length of the CDR3 is 12 residues. CDR1 and CDR2 from the germline V gene are SGHAT and FQNNGV. The CDR3 DNA reads TGTGCCAGCAGCTTAGTCTCAGATACGCAGTATTTT. It codes for CASSLVSDTQYF.

The chain has TRBV6-6 and TRBJ1-1; 7 nucleotides line up with TRBD1. This CDR3 has 13 residues. The V gene end was trimmed by 5 bases and the J gene end by 8 bases; junction bases not matched to a gene: 8. Per germline, CDR1 MNHNY and CDR2 SVGAGI (reference sequence). CDR3 coding DNA: TGTGCCAGCAGTACCAGACAGGGCCCCGAAGCTTTCTTT. Its translation is CASSTRQGPEAFF.

The J gene is TRBJ2-1, the V gene TRBV5-4, with 14 bases aligning to TRBD2. The J segment lost 14 bases and the V segment lost 0 bases, leaving 7 bases of the junction unmatched. The CDR3 is made up of 15 amino acids. Germline V gene data show CDR1 as SGHNT and CDR2 as YYREEE (reference sequence). CDR3: CASSLGLAGGQGEFF. The CDR3 DNA sequence: TGTGCCAGCAGCTTGGGACTAGCGGGGGGGCAGGGAGAGTTCTTC.

The chain couples TRBV6-5 to TRBJ1-6, with D possibly being TRBD1 (5 bases). From germline, CDR1 is MNHEY and CDR2 SVGAGI. The ends were cut back, 10 bases at V and 9 bases at J, with 19 bases in the middle. The CDR3 is made up of 14 amino acids. The CDR3 spells CATSRGFEISPLHF. The CDR3 DNA follows: TGTGCCACCTCACGGGGGTTTGAGATTTCACCCCTCCACTTT.

The chain combines TRBV5-1 with TRBJ2-1, with 8 bases identical to TRBD1. Germline V lookup: CDR1 SGHRS, CDR2 YFSETQ. The CDR3 has 15 amino acids. V gave up 0 bases and J gave up 7 bases; unmatched junction bases: 6. CDR3 sequence reads: CASSLGTGISNEQFF. CDR3 nucleotide sequence: TGCGCCAGCAGCTTGGGGACAGGGATTTCGAATGAGCAGTTCTTC.

CDR3 coding DNA: TGTGCCAGCAGCTCGACCGGACTAGCGGGACAGAACACCGGGGAGCTGTTTTTT. It encodes CASSSTGLAGQNTGELFF. This chain joins TRBV5-4 and TRBJ2-2; the match to TRBD2 covers 12 bases. Looked up from germline, CDR1 is SGHNT and CDR2 is YYREEE (reference sequence). This CDR3 spans 18 amino acids. J lost 1 base, V lost 3 bases, and 7 bases had no gene match. Looking up the rest from reference TRBV5-4 and TRBJ2-2 gives the full variable domain: ETGVTQSPTHLIKTRGQQVTLRCSSQSGHNTVSWYQQALGQGPQFIFQYYREEENGRGNFPPRFSGLQFPNYSSELNVNALELDDSALYLCASSSTGLAGQNTGELFFGEGSRLTVL.